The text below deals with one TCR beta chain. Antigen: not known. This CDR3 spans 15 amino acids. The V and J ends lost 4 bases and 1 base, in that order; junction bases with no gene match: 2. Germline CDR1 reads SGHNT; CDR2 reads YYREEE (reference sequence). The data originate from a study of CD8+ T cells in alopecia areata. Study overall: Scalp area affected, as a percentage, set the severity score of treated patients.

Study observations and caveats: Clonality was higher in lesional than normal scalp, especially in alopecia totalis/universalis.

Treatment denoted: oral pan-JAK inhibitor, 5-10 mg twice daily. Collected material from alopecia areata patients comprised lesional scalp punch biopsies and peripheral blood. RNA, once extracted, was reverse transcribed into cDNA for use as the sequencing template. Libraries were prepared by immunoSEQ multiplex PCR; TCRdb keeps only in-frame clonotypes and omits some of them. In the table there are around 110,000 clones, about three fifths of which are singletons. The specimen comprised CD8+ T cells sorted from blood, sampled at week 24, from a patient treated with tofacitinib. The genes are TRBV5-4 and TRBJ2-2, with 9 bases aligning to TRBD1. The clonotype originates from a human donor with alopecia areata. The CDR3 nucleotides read TGTGCCAGCAGCCGGACAGGGGTGAACACCGGGGAGCTGTTTTTT. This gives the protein CASSRTGVNTGELFF.